This entry lists 3 T cell receptor beta chains sequenced from one sample in a study of spatial heterogeneity in lung cancer. Time point defined: sample taken at primary tumor resection. Unsorted samples of tumor, nontumor lung or frozen PBMC had their whole RNA sequenced. TCRdb reanalysed the 5' RACE reads using MiXCR and keeps one entry per CDR3 protein. The repertoire holds 95,000 or so distinct CDR3 sequences, approximately 8.9% seen once, with 6.5% to 8.5% in the top ten. The material was PBMCs, obtained at surgery. These receptors were obtained from a male donor with early-stage non-small cell lung cancer.

This clonotype was detected many times. J is TRBJ1-3 and V is TRBV20-1, with D hard to call. Looked up from germline, CDR1 is DFQATT and CDR2 is SNEGSKA (reference sequence). This CDR3 comprises 15 residues. V dropped 0 bases and J dropped 3 bases, with 12 bases sitting between them. CDR3 bases: TGCAGTGCTAGAGATAACCGATTCGGTGGAAACACCATATATTTT. As protein: CSARDNRFGGNTIYF.

Many counts were recorded for this clonotype. CDR3 nucleotide sequence: TGCGCCAGCAGCTTGGCCACTAAAGATACGCAGTATTTT. It yields the protein CASSLATKDTQYF. The chain links TRBV5-1 to TRBJ2-3; D remains ambiguous. V was shortened by 0 bases and J by 5 bases, with 7 bases between the two germline ends. Germline-derived CDR1 and CDR2 are SGHRS and YFSETQ. This CDR3 has 13 residues.

This chain links TRBV29-1 with TRBJ2-3, with 7 bases identical to TRBD1. V lost 8 bases, J lost 5 bases, and 13 bases stayed unmatched. CDR1 SQVTM and CDR2 ANQGSEA come from the germline V gene. The CDR3 loop spans 14 amino acids. The CDR3, as DNA: TGCAGCTTATCGACAGGGCCTGAGGTAGATACGCAGTATTTT. It codes for CSLSTGPEVDTQYF.